This TCR beta chain was found in a study of blood T cell repertoires in COVID-19. Across the whole study: Samples came from the United States, Italy and Spain, spanning acute and convalescent COVID-19.

The table lists this clone with a few counts. Using immunoSEQ multiplex PCR, the repertoire was profiled, and TCRdb retains in-frame clones only, with some absent. This sample yields approximately 12,000 clones, of which approximately 74% are seen a single time; approximately 6% belongs to the top ten. This receptor was taken from a man aged 55 to 69 with COVID-19, enrolled during active disease. The specimen sequenced was peripheral blood.

CDR3 coding DNA: TGTGCCAGCAGGCCCACCAGCGGGGTCTACAATGAGCAGTTCTTC. The encoded protein is CASRPTSGVYNEQFF. The J gene is TRBJ2-1, the V gene TRBV7-9; 7 nucleotides line up with TRBD2. This CDR3 comprises 15 residues. Germline V gives CDR1 SEHNR, CDR2 FQNEAQ (reference sequence). The V segment lost 6 bases and the J segment 3 bases; nucleotides outside the gene matches: 8.